These 29 T cell receptor beta chains came from one sample sequenced in a study of T cells in Graves' hyperthyroidism and ophthalmopathy. RNA transcripts provided the source from which TCR beta CDR3 regions were amplified. TCR CDR3 regions were first amplified by RT-PCR with HTBI primers. TCRdb itself ran the multiplex PCR reads through MiXCR, one entry per CDR3 protein. This sample has 300,000 to 450,000 distinct CDR3 sequences, with approximately 14% found just once. The sample taken for sequencing was blood. These TCRs come from a woman aged 25 to 39 with Graves' ophthalmopathy.

This clonotype was counted at least ten times. V and J are TRBV28 and TRBJ2-7; 8 positions agree with TRBD1. The CDR3 has 14 amino acids. The germline gives CDR1 MDHEN, CDR2 SYDVKM. V lost 8 bases and J lost 1; bases outside the gene matches: 7. CDR3 region: CASAGQEKSYEQYF. Written as DNA, the CDR3 is TGTGCCAGCGCGGGACAGGAGAAATCCTACGAGCAGTACTTC.

The chain is built from TRBV20-1 and TRBJ2-4; D may be TRBD1 (6 bases). The CDR3 covers 16 residues. The germline V and J ends were trimmed by 2 bases and 0 bases, with 14 bases remaining between them. In germline, CDR1 is DFQATT, CDR2 SNEGSKA (reference sequence). The CDR3 bases are TGCAGTGCTAGACAGGGGCACCGTTTAGCCAAAAACATTCAGTACTTC. Translating gives CSARQGHRLAKNIQYF.

Turning to this clonotype: This may stem from a read error, because a much larger clone lies one nucleotide away. Likely a read error: the CDR3 ends without its conserved phenylalanine or tryptophan. The rearrangement links TRBV20-1 to TRBJ2-1; unclear D gene. V lost 3 bases and J 1 base, leaving 10 bases between the germline ends. CDR1 is DFQATT, CDR2 SNEGSKA, per germline (reference sequence). The CDR3 runs 14 residues. CDR3 loop: CSASAFQSYNEQFS. The CDR3 nucleotides are TGCAGTGCTAGTGCGTTCCAATCCTACAATGAGCAGTTCTCC.

This clonotype was seen repeatedly, ten times or more. The CDR3 is CASSASANTEAFF. The CDR3 DNA sequence: TGTGCCAGCAGCGCCTCAGCAAACACTGAAGCTTTCTTT. This chain links TRBV7-3 with TRBJ1-1; D is undetermined. This CDR3 is built from 13 residues. Trimming removed 5 bases at V and 2 bases at J, with 9 bases between. Germline loops: CDR1 SGHTA, CDR2 FQGTGA. Full variable domain (remainder filled in from reference TRBV7-3 and TRBJ1-1): GAGVSQTPSNKVTEKGKYVELRCDPISGHTALYWYRQSLGQGPEFLIYFQGTGAADDSGLPNDRFFAVRPEGSVSTLKIQRTERGDSAVYLCASSASANTEAFFGQGTRLTVV.

This clonotype was observed at least ten times. In nucleotides, the CDR3 is TGTGCCAGCTCACCACCGGGCAGGACGAACACTGAAGCTTTCTTT. Translated: CASSPPGRTNTEAFF. This chain connects TRBV18 to TRBJ1-1; D gene ambiguous. CDR1 KGHSH and CDR2 LQKENI come from the germline V gene. The CDR3 runs 15 residues. Trimming left V 0 bases short and J 1 base short, with 9 bases between. The complete variable domain, with remaining parts taken from reference TRBV18 and TRBJ1-1, reads NAGVMQNPRHLVRRRGQEARLRCSPMKGHSHVYWYRQLPEEGLKFMVYLQKENIIDESGMPKERFSAEFPKEGPSILRIQQVVRGDSAAYFCASSPPGRTNTEAFFGQGTRLTVV.

This clonotype occurred many times. This chain connects TRBV6-1 to TRBJ1-6; no clear D gene. V shed 6 bases and J shed 8 bases, with 17 bases lying between them. This CDR3 contains 15 residues. The V gene's germline CDR1 is MNHNS and CDR2 SASEGT. CDR3 DNA: TGTGCCAGCAGAGAACGGCATCAGGCACATTCACCCCTCCACTTT. Translation gives CASRERHQAHSPLHF.

This clonotype was seen at least ten times. The rearrangement joins TRBV6-6 to TRBJ2-2; D perhaps matches TRBD2 (7 bases). The CDR3 sequence is 14 residues long. V was cut by 2 bases and J by 7 bases, with 11 bases left in between. Germline CDR1 and CDR2: MNHNY and SVGAGI (reference sequence). The CDR3 nucleotides read TGTGCCAGCAGTTACCGGGGGGCTAACGGGGAGCTGTTTTTT. Protein sequence: CASSYRGANGELFF.

Ten or more counts support this clonotype. The gene calls are TRBV9 and TRBJ2-5; 9 bases line up with TRBD2. The CDR3 is made up of 14 amino acids. V dropped 3 bases and J dropped 3; count of bases not matched to a gene: 3. Germline V gives CDR1 SGDLS, CDR2 YYNGEE. CDR3 DNA sequence: TGTGCCAGCAGCGAACAGCGGGGGGAAGAGACCCAGTACTTC. Protein product: CASSEQRGEETQYF.

V usage is TRBV27 and J usage is TRBJ2-7; weak D call: TRBD2 (6 bases). CDR1 is MNHEY and CDR2 is SMNVEV in the germline V gene (reference sequence). The CDR3 has 14 amino acids. The ends were cut back, 5 bases at V and 1 base at J, with 12 bases in the middle. The CDR3 reads CASSMGLKSYEQYF. In DNA form, the CDR3 reads TGTGCCAGCAGTATGGGACTGAAATCCTACGAGCAGTACTTC.

About this clonotype itself: An end of the junction differs from the germline gene, which may be a read error. The CDR3 nucleotides read TGTGCCAGCAGCTTAGGTGGTGGCAATGAGCAGCTCTTC. Its protein is CASSLGGGNEQLF. V usage is TRBV7-9 and J usage is TRBJ2-1; no reliable D call. CDR1 is SEHNR and CDR2 is FQNEAQ in the germline V gene (reference sequence). This CDR3 region has 13 residues.

J is TRBJ1-1 and V is TRBV6-1; no firm D call. Deletions cut 8 bases from V and 1 base from J, with 11 bases between. CDR1 is MNHNS and CDR2 is SASEGT in the germline V gene. This CDR3 is 13 amino acids long. The CDR3 nucleotides read TGTGCCAGCTCCCCCGTTTCGAACACTGAAGCTTTCTTT. Its translation: CASSPVSNTEAFF.

V and J are TRBV6-1 and TRBJ2-5; the match to TRBD2 covers 12 bases. V lost 7 bases and J lost 5; bases outside the gene matches: 8. The CDR3 extends over 15 amino acids. CDR1 and CDR2 from the germline V gene are MNHNS and SASEGT. The DNA of the CDR3 is TGTGCCAGCAATCCTAGCGGGGGGGCCTGGGAGACCCAGTACTTC. This translates into CASNPSGGAWETQYF.

This clonotype turned up a few times. V usage is TRBV9 and J usage is TRBJ2-1; no firm D call. V shed 4 bases and J shed 6 bases, with 14 bases lying between them. This CDR3 spans 14 amino acids. CDR1 is SGDLS and CDR2 is YYNGEE in the germline V gene. The CDR3 DNA reads as TGTGCCAGCAGCTTCCAACCCGATGGCAATGAGCAGTTCTTC. It specifies CASSFQPDGNEQFF.

This clonotype occurred a few times. This chain uses TRBV14 with TRBJ1-1; D is uncertain. Trimming took off 2 bases at V and 3 bases at J, with 7 bases between the two ends. The CDR3 contains 13 residues. The germline CDR1 and CDR2 sequences are SGHDN and FVKESK. This chain's CDR3 is CASSQTYHTEAFF. The DNA for the CDR3 is TGTGCCAGCAGCCAAACCTACCACACTGAAGCTTTCTTT.

This clonotype occurred many times. This chain joins TRBV7-9 and TRBJ2-5; D remains unclear. CDR1 SEHNR and CDR2 FQNEAQ come from the germline V gene (reference sequence). V shed 2 bases and J shed 0 bases, with 4 bases lying between them. CDR3 length: 13 residues. CDR3 loop: CASSLPDQETQYF. The CDR3 DNA sequence: TGTGCCAGCAGCTTACCGGACCAAGAGACCCAGTACTTC.

This clonotype was observed many times. The chain employs TRBV20-1 and TRBJ2-1, with D perhaps TRBD2 (5 bases). Germline CDR1 and CDR2: DFQATT and SNEGSKA (reference sequence). CDR3 size: 16 residues. V dropped 1 base and J dropped 0 bases, with 13 bases sitting between them. The CDR3 spells CSARGASRSSYNEQFF. The CDR3 region has the DNA TGCAGTGCTAGAGGTGCTAGCAGGAGCTCCTACAATGAGCAGTTCTTC.

CDR3 region: CSVVKKMNTEAFF. Written as DNA, the CDR3 is TGCAGCGTTGTTAAGAAAATGAACACTGAAGCTTTCTTT. V and J are TRBV29-1 and TRBJ1-1; no clear D. Germline CDR1 and CDR2: SQVTM and ANQGSEA. This CDR3 region has 13 residues. V shed 4 bases and J shed 0 bases, with 9 bases lying between them.

Remarks on this clonotype: Relative to the germline gene, one junction end is altered; a read error may explain this. J is TRBJ2-6 and V is TRBV24-1; D is unclear. The germline CDR1 and CDR2 sequences are KGHDR and SFDVKD. CDR3 length: 17 residues. CDR3 sequence reads: CATSDRAGFSGANVLTF. The CDR3 DNA is TGTGCAACCAGTGATCGGGCCGGTTTCTCTGGGGCCAACGTCCTGACTTTC.

This clonotype has ten or more counts. V and J are TRBV28 and TRBJ2-7, with D hard to call. Germline CDR1 reads MDHEN; CDR2 reads SYDVKM. The CDR3 has 13 amino acids. V lost 3 bases, J lost 7 bases, and 13 bases lay in between. The CDR3 bases are TGTGCCAGCAGTTTTGGCTCCTCGAGGGAGCAGTACTTC. Amino acids: CASSFGSSREQYF.

This clonotype was detected many times. In nucleotides, the CDR3 is TGTGCCAGCATGGTACTGAACACTGAAGCTTTCTTT. Its protein is CASMVLNTEAFF. The rearrangement uses TRBV28 and TRBJ1-1; no definite D call. The CDR3 spans 12 residues. V gave up 7 bases and J gave up 0 bases, with 6 bases separating them. Germline CDR1 reads MDHEN; CDR2 reads SYDVKM.

This clonotype has just a few counts. The chain combines TRBV7-8 with TRBJ2-5, with 7 nucleotides matching TRBD1. CDR1 is SGHVS and CDR2 is FQNEAQ in the germline V gene. The CDR3 sequence is 14 residues long. V shed 10 bases and J 1 base; nucleotides not matched to a gene: 9. CDR3 nucleotides: TGTGCCACGGCAAGGGACAGAATCCAAGAGACCCAGTACTTC. Encoded protein: CATARDRIQETQYF.

This clonotype was seen many times. The chain is built from TRBV11-2 and TRBJ2-5; D remains unclear. V was clipped by 3 bases and J by 0 bases, with 14 bases between them. CDR3 length: 16 amino acids. Looked up from germline, CDR1 is SGHAT and CDR2 is FQNNGV. DNA for the CDR3: TGTGCCAGCAGCTTCCACTCGGGTCGGTACCAAGAGACCCAGTACTTC. Translation: CASSFHSGRYQETQYF. The whole variable domain, filled in from reference TRBV11-2 and TRBJ2-5, reads EAGVAQSPRYKIIEKRQSVAFWCNPISGHATLYWYQQILGQGPKLLIQFQNNGVVDDSQLPKDRFSAERLKGVDSTLKIQPAKLEDSAVYLCASSFHSGRYQETQYFGPGTRLLVL.

This clonotype has a count of ten or more. J is TRBJ2-7 and V is TRBV5-1; a weak D match, TRBD1 (6 bases). CDR1 SGHRS and CDR2 YFSETQ come from the germline V gene. V was clipped by 5 bases and J by 2 bases, with 8 bases between them. This CDR3 comprises 12 residues. The CDR3, as DNA: TGCGCCAGCAGAGACAGGACCTACGAGCAGTACTTC. Translated: CASRDRTYEQYF.

The rearrangement uses TRBV19 and TRBJ1-6; D possibly corresponds to TRBD1 (6 bases). The CDR3 contains 13 residues. CDR1 and CDR2 (germline): LNHDA, SQIVND (reference sequence). V was cut by 8 bases and J by 9 bases, with 14 bases left in between. CDR3 nucleotide sequence: TGTGCCAGTGTGGCGCAGGGGTCTTCACCCCTCCACTTT. It encodes CASVAQGSSPLHF.

This clonotype appeared a few times. It may be a read error: a sequence one base away is much more abundant. The chain uses TRBV6-9 and TRBJ2-7; D may be TRBD2 (6 bases). V lost 3 bases and J lost 9, with 27 bases in between. CDR1 and CDR2 from the germline V gene are MNHGY and SVAAGI. The CDR3 spans 17 residues. The CDR3 DNA is TGTGCCAGCAGTTACTCGTCCGGCGCAGGGAGGCCTAACGGGCAGTACTTC. Its protein is CASSYSSGAGRPNGQYF.

The gene calls are TRBV28 and TRBJ2-1, with 8 bases lining up with TRBD2. Germline CDR1 and CDR2: MDHEN and SYDVKM. The CDR3 runs to 15 residues. Losses at the gene ends were 7 bases for V and 5 bases for J; bases not matched to a gene: 10. CDR3 sequence: CASNQAGGSDNEQFF. CDR3 nucleotide sequence: TGTGCCAGCAACCAGGCGGGGGGATCAGACAATGAGCAGTTCTTC.

This clonotype was seen at least ten times. The genes are TRBV7-3 and TRBJ2-7; tentative D call: TRBD2 (6 bases). Trimming removed 6 bases from V and 2 bases from J, with 20 bases in between. In germline, CDR1 is SGHTA, CDR2 FQGTGA. The CDR3 sequence is 16 residues long. The CDR3 here is CASSLEPGTATYEQYF. CDR3 nucleotide sequence: TGTGCCAGCAGTTTAGAACCCGGGACTGCTACCTACGAGCAGTACTTC.

This clonotype has ten or more counts. The gene calls are TRBV6-1 and TRBJ2-2; 7 bases line up with TRBD1. Germline assignment: CDR1 MNHNS and CDR2 SASEGT. J was trimmed by 3 bases and V by 7 bases; bases with no gene match: 8. The CDR3 is 15 residues long. The CDR3 DNA sequence: TGTGCCAGCAATTTTAGGGGGCTGGACACCGGGGAGCTGTTTTTT. Protein product: CASNFRGLDTGELFF.

This clonotype was counted many times. The CDR3 reads CASSLDVGTDTQYF. DNA for the CDR3: TGTGCCAGCAGCCTAGACGTCGGGACAGATACGCAGTATTTT. The chain is built from TRBV13 and TRBJ2-3; no definite D call. There are 14 residues in the CDR3. V lost 5 bases, J lost 3 bases, and 12 bases lay in between. Germline CDR1 and CDR2: PRHDT and FYEKMQ (reference sequence).